The 29 T cell receptor beta chains given below trace back to one sample, sequenced in a study of T cell responses to AZD1222 COVID-19 vaccine. This table comes from immunoSEQ multiplex PCR, and its TCRdb copy is limited to in-frame clones, with some not included. Here the sample spans some 200,000 clones, over 80% being singletons. Sequenced here: peripheral blood, sampled on day 0 of AZD1222 vaccination. The receptor source for this set is an adult in good health.

On this clone itself: This same CDR3 is encoded by further DNA sequences in the sample. The V call is TRBV3-1 (or the pseudogene TRBV3-2), the J call TRBJ1-5; tentatively, D is TRBD1 (5 bases). The CDR3 runs to 14 residues. Trimming took off 1 base at V and 6 bases at J, with 10 bases between the two ends. The V gene's germline CDR1 is LGHDT and CDR2 YNNKEL (reference sequence). In DNA form, the CDR3 reads TGTGCCAGCAGCCAAGGGCAGGGTAGTCAGCCCCAGCATTTT. Protein sequence: CASSQGQGSQPQHF.

The gene calls are TRBV5-1 and TRBJ1-1; D gene unclear. The V end lost 4 bases, the J end lost 1 base, and 2 bases lay between the germline ends. The length of the CDR3 is 11 residues. Germline V gene sequence: CDR1 SGHRS, CDR2 YFSETQ. The CDR3, as DNA: TGCGCCAGCAGCCAGAACACTGAAGCTTTCTTT. This encodes CASSQNTEAFF. The entire variable domain, with the rest obtained from reference TRBV5-1 and TRBJ1-1, is as follows: KAGVTQTPRYLIKTRGQQVTLSCSPISGHRSVSWYQQTPGQGLQFLFEYFSETQRNKGNFPGRFSGRQFSNSRSEMNVSTLELGDSALYLCASSQNTEAFFGQGTRLTVV.

This CDR3 is CASSYIKGAFF. CDR3 nucleotides: TGTGCCAGCAGCTACATAAAGGGGGCTTTCTTT. The chain recombines TRBV7-9 with TRBJ1-1, with D possibly being TRBD1 (5 bases). Germline-derived CDR1 and CDR2 are SEHNR and FQNEAQ (reference sequence). The CDR3 is made up of 11 amino acids. V lost 4 bases to trimming and J lost 11 bases, with 11 bases between them. The whole variable domain, remainder taken from reference TRBV7-9 and TRBJ1-1, is DTGVSQNPRHKITKRGQNVTFRCDPISEHNRLYWYRQTLGQGPEFLTYFQNEAQLEKSRLLSDRFSAERPKGSFSTLEIQRTEQGDSAMYLCASSYIKGAFFGQGTRLTVV.

The chain employs TRBV7-8 and TRBJ2-5, with D unclear. Trimming took 3 bases from V and 1 from J, leaving 9 bases between them. The CDR3 is made up of 14 amino acids. In germline, CDR1 is SGHVS, CDR2 FQNEAQ. The CDR3 sequence is CASSFQTFQETQYF. The CDR3 nucleotides are TGTGCCAGCAGCTTCCAAACATTCCAAGAGACCCAGTACTTC.

CDR3 loop: CAWTPGGRTEAFF. Written as DNA, the CDR3 is TGTGCCTGGACCCCAGGGGGAAGGACTGAAGCTTTCTTT. V is TRBV30 and J is TRBJ1-1, with 7 bases fitting TRBD1. V was clipped by 4 bases and J by 5 bases; unmatched bases: 7. Germline-derived CDR1 and CDR2 are GTSNPN and SVGIG (reference sequence). The CDR3 loop spans 13 amino acids. The whole variable domain, remainder taken from reference TRBV30 and TRBJ1-1, is SQTIHQWPATLVQPVGSPLSLECTVEGTSNPNLYWYRQAAGRGLQLLFYSVGIGQISSEVPQNLSASRPQDRQFILSSKKLLLSDSGFYLCAWTPGGRTEAFFGQGTRLTVV.

The rearrangement joins TRBV2 to TRBJ1-1; tentative D call: TRBD1 (5 bases). The CDR3 totals 16 residues. CDR1 is SNHLY and CDR2 is FYNNEI in the germline V gene. V was shortened by 7 bases and J by 4 bases, with 22 bases between the two germline ends. The CDR3 sequence: CASILYPAPGATEAFF. The CDR3 nucleotides are TGTGCCAGCATCCTATACCCGGCCCCCGGGGCCACTGAAGCTTTCTTT.

The chain couples TRBV7-2 to TRBJ1-4, with 9 bases lining up with TRBD1. This CDR3 is built from 18 residues. Germline V gene lookup returns CDR1 SGHTA and CDR2 FQGNSA. Trimming took 1 base from V and 0 from J; bases not matched to a gene: 6. In DNA, the CDR3 is TGTGCCAGCAGCTTAGTTGGACAGGGGACCCCAACTAATGAAAAACTGTTTTTT. It encodes CASSLVGQGTPTNEKLFF.

This sequence joins TRBV29-1 and TRBJ2-7; 10 nucleotides line up with TRBD2. Germline CDR1 reads SQVTM; CDR2 reads ANQGSEA. CDR3 size: 14 residues. The junction had 5 bases not matched to a gene; V was cut back by 6 bases and J by 0 bases. This CDR3 reads CSVRTSGSSYEQYF. CDR3 coding DNA: TGCAGCGTCAGGACTAGCGGTAGCTCCTACGAGCAGTACTTC.

The chain has TRBV20-1 and TRBJ2-7; 8 nucleotides line up with TRBD1. After removal of 3 bases from V and 1 base from J, the junction contained 8 bases not matched to a gene. CDR1 DFQATT and CDR2 SNEGSKA come from the germline V gene (reference sequence). The CDR3 is made up of 15 amino acids. CDR3 residues: CSASITTGASYEQYF. The CDR3 DNA reads TGCAGTGCTAGTATTACGACAGGGGCATCCTACGAGCAGTACTTC.

J is TRBJ1-2 and V is TRBV28; 11 bases are a match to TRBD1. Germline assignment: CDR1 MDHEN and CDR2 SYDVKM. This CDR3 has 16 amino acids. V shed 3 bases, J shed 3 bases, and the junction held 6 bases outside the gene matches. DNA for the CDR3: TGTGCCAGCAGTTTTGGACAGGGGGCGCATTACTATGGCTACACCTTC. It specifies CASSFGQGAHYYGYTF.

J is TRBJ1-4 and V is TRBV7-9; D remains unclear. V lost 0 bases, J lost 7 bases, and 12 bases lay in between. Germline values: CDR1 SEHNR, CDR2 FQNEAQ (reference sequence). The CDR3 loop spans 15 amino acids. The CDR3 is CASSLAAGVGEKLFF. The CDR3 nucleotides are TGTGCCAGCAGCTTAGCGGCGGGAGTAGGTGAAAAACTGTTTTTT.

This clone appeared once. Other DNA sequences in this specimen translate into the identical CDR3. This chain joins TRBV11-2 and TRBJ1-5; no reliable D call. V lost 0 bases and J lost 4, with 4 bases in between. CDR1 and CDR2 (germline): SGHAT, FQNNGV. The CDR3 consists of 13 residues. In DNA, the CDR3 is TGTGCCAGCAGCTTAGATCGTAATCAGCCCCAGCATTTT. It codes for CASSLDRNQPQHF.

Worth noting for this clone: A read error may be the cause here, since a much bigger clone is one base away. The CDR3 reads CASSYTDTGELFF. DNA for the CDR3: TGTGCCAGCAGTTACACGGACACCGGGGAGCTGTTTTTT. The chain carries TRBV6-6 and TRBJ2-2; D not resolved. The CDR3 sequence is 13 residues long. Germline V gene sequence: CDR1 MNHNY, CDR2 SVGAGI (reference sequence). Trimming took 2 bases from V and 3 from J, leaving 4 bases between them.

The chain is built from TRBV6-5 and TRBJ1-4; maybe TRBD1 (6 bases). Germline V gene lookup returns CDR1 MNHEY and CDR2 SVGAGI. The CDR3 loop spans 14 amino acids. The V end lost 4 bases, the J end lost 12 bases, and 18 bases lay between the germline ends. The CDR3 bases are TGTGCCAGCAGTTTCGACTATGGGGGCACTGAACTGTTTTTT. Translation gives CASSFDYGGTELFF.

The chain employs TRBV7-2 and TRBJ1-2; no clear D. V was pared by 0 bases and J by 4 bases, with 9 bases between. Germline CDR1 SGHTA, CDR2 FQGNSA. The CDR3 is 14 amino acids. CDR3 residues: CASSLATEGYGYTF. The CDR3 bases are TGTGCCAGCAGCTTAGCGACGGAGGGCTATGGCTACACCTTC.

The V and J genes are TRBV15 and TRBJ2-1, with TRBD2 matching over 7 bases. J gave up 8 bases and V 5 bases, and 24 bases lay outside the gene matches. Looked up from germline, CDR1 is LNHNV and CDR2 is YYDKDF (reference sequence). This CDR3 is 19 amino acids long. The CDR3: CATSGPRDYLTRFWDEQFF. In DNA, the CDR3 is TGTGCCACCAGCGGACCCCGGGACTACCTCACCAGGTTTTGGGATGAGCAGTTCTTC. Full variable domain (outside the CDR3, taken from reference TRBV15 and TRBJ2-1): DAMVIQNPRYQVTQFGKPVTLSCSQTLNHNVMYWYQQKSSQAPKLLFHYYDKDFNNEADTPDNFQSRRPNTSFCFLDIRSPGLGDTAMYLCATSGPRDYLTRFWDEQFFGPGTRLTVL.

The genes are TRBV2 and TRBJ2-1; 10 bases align to TRBD2. The CDR3 has 15 amino acids. CDR1 is SNHLY, CDR2 FYNNEI, per germline. Trimming took 2 bases from V and 4 from J; bases not matched to a gene: 2. This CDR3 reads CASSELTSGYNEQFF. In DNA form, the CDR3 reads TGTGCCAGCAGTGAACTGACTAGCGGGTACAATGAGCAGTTCTTC.

The V call is TRBV18, the J call TRBJ2-3; tentatively, D is TRBD1 (6 bases). V lost 4 bases and J lost 6, with 20 bases in between. Looked up from germline, CDR1 is KGHSH and CDR2 is LQKENI. The CDR3 runs to 16 residues. The CDR3 nucleotides read TGTGCCAGCTCACGGGGGAACACAGGGACCGGGGATACGCAGTATTTT. Encoded protein: CASSRGNTGTGDTQYF.

This clone was counted a single time. The gene calls are TRBV7-2 and TRBJ2-3, with 9 bases aligning to TRBD2. Germline assignment: CDR1 SGHTA and CDR2 FQGNSA. There are 15 residues in the CDR3. Trimming removed 3 bases from V and 10 bases from J; junction bases left unmatched: 11. CDR3: CASSLSGRPWEAQYF. The CDR3, as DNA: TGTGCCAGCAGCTTGAGCGGGAGGCCGTGGGAGGCGCAGTATTTT.

The rearrangement uses TRBV5-8 and TRBJ1-1; no reliable D call. V was trimmed by 4 bases and J by 2 bases, leaving 12 bases between them. From germline, CDR1 is SGHTS and CDR2 YDEGEE. There are 14 residues in the CDR3. The chain's CDR3 is CASSRTAQNTEAFF. The CDR3 nucleotides read TGTGCCAGCAGCCGTACGGCCCAAAACACTGAAGCTTTCTTT.

V gene TRBV24-1 combines with J gene TRBJ1-1; D not certain. V was cut by 9 bases and J by 5 bases, with 9 bases left in between. There are 11 residues in the CDR3. Germline V CDR1 and CDR2: KGHDR, SFDVKD. CDR3 sequence reads: CATRVGTEAFF. CDR3 sequence (DNA): TGTGCCACCCGTGTAGGAACTGAAGCTTTCTTT.

J is TRBJ1-5 and V is TRBV27; possible D gene TRBD1, 6 bases. CDR1 and CDR2 (germline): MNHEY, SMNVEV (reference sequence). The V and J ends lost 9 bases and 6 bases respectively, with 15 bases between them. The CDR3 is made up of 13 amino acids. Here the CDR3 DNA reads TGTGCCAGTCGAGGGGGGACCGGTCAGCCCCAGCATTTT. Encoded protein: CASRGGTGQPQHF.

The chain uses TRBV10-3 and TRBJ1-1; 10 positions match TRBD1. Germline assignment: CDR1 ENHRY and CDR2 SYGVKD. CDR3 length equals 18 residues. V lost 2 bases, J lost 4 bases, and 13 bases stayed unmatched. CDR3 sequence: CAISELPGTGVWGTEAFF. CDR3 coding DNA: TGTGCCATCAGTGAGCTCCCCGGGACAGGGGTTTGGGGCACTGAAGCTTTCTTT.

This clone appeared a single time. The chain carries TRBV6-5 and TRBJ2-7, with no clear D. Germline V gene lookup returns CDR1 MNHEY and CDR2 SVGAGI. This CDR3 region has 14 residues. V was clipped by 0 bases and J by 3 bases, with 9 bases between them. The CDR3 nucleotides read TGTGCCAGCAGTTACTCGAGTCAGGACTACGAGCAGTACTTC. Protein product: CASSYSSQDYEQYF.

The chain combines TRBV12-3 or TRBV12-4 with TRBJ2-5, with no clear D. Trimming pared 4 bases from V and 5 bases from J, leaving 5 bases between. The CDR3 has 11 amino acids. Written as DNA, the CDR3 is TGTGCCAGCAGTTCCGGGGAGACCCAGTACTTC. Translated, it gives CASSSGETQYF.

Written as DNA, the CDR3 is TGCAGCGTTGGACTTCTATTGGACAGGGGAGTAGGGGCTTTCTTT. Encoded protein: CSVGLLLDRGVGAFF. V and J are TRBV29-1 and TRBJ1-1; TRBD1 agrees at 9 bases. V was clipped by 4 bases and J by 11 bases; unmatched bases: 17. Per germline, CDR1 SQVTM and CDR2 ANQGSEA. This CDR3 is 15 amino acids long.

The V and J genes are TRBV18 and TRBJ1-1; TRBD1 aligns across 7 bases. CDR1 and CDR2 (germline): KGHSH, LQKENI. CDR3 length equals 15 residues. Germline trimming cut 1 base from V and 1 base from J; bases unmatched to any gene: 3. The CDR3 sequence: CASSPQGAWNTEAFF. CDR3 bases: TGTGCCAGCTCACCACAGGGGGCCTGGAACACTGAAGCTTTCTTT. Drawing the rest from reference TRBV18 and TRBJ1-1, the complete variable domain is NAGVMQNPRHLVRRRGQEARLRCSPMKGHSHVYWYRQLPEEGLKFMVYLQKENIIDESGMPKERFSAEFPKEGPSILRIQQVVRGDSAAYFCASSPQGAWNTEAFFGQGTRLTVV.

The chain couples TRBV6-6 to TRBJ1-1; 8 bases match TRBD1. The V and J ends lost 5 bases and 5 bases, in that order; junction bases with no gene match: 10. CDR1 is MNHNY, CDR2 SVGAGI, per germline (reference sequence). The CDR3 has 15 amino acids. The CDR3 here is CASSIKDRGGTEAFF. CDR3 bases: TGTGCCAGCAGTATAAAAGACAGGGGTGGAACTGAAGCTTTCTTT.

CDR3 bases: TGCGCCAGCAGCTTAGGGCAGGGGTTTAGCTACACCTTC. It encodes CASSLGQGFSYTF. The chain has TRBV5-1 and TRBJ1-2, with a tentative D call TRBD1 (6 bases). This CDR3 region has 13 residues. Trimming pared 2 bases from V and 9 bases from J, leaving 14 bases between. Germline V gives CDR1 SGHRS, CDR2 YFSETQ.